This T cell receptor (beta chain) was sequenced during a study of T cells after posttransplantation cyclophosphamide. The method was immunoSEQ multiplex PCR; TCRdb's version includes in-frame clones alone and lacks a portion of them. This sample has about 8,700 clones, each found more than once. Treatment was busulfan-fludarabine conditioning, a marrow graft, and cyclophosphamide on days +3 and +4. Trimming left V 5 bases short and J 2 bases short, with 12 bases between. The CDR3 spans 14 residues. Germline loops: CDR1 SGHTA, CDR2 FQGNSA. This clone was picked up many times. What it recognizes is unknown. The study's findings and limits: Donor-recipient repertoire similarity was low at 1-2 months, rising over year one.

The receptor's source is a male patient aged 30 to 40 who received an allogeneic stem cell transplant from an unrelated donor, was CMV-positive, and had acute and chronic GVHD. A subset of T cells may come from the graft donor. The V gene is TRBV7-2, the J gene TRBJ1-2; D is unclear. This specimen was PBMCs, taken after an allogeneic stem cell transplant with post-transplant cyclophosphamide. The CDR3 loop reads CASSPSSLNYGYTF. CDR3 coding DNA: TGTGCCAGCAGCCCCAGTTCTTTAAACTATGGCTACACCTTC.